Listed here are 8 T cell receptor beta chains from one sample, sequenced in a study of cytomegalovirus exposure and HLA in healthy donors. Assay used: immunoSEQ multiplex PCR; TCRdb lists only in-frame clones, some missing. The top ten hold approximately 2% of the sample, which has some 76,000 clones, nearly 95% seen once. What was sequenced was PBMCs. These receptors were obtained from a woman aged 18-29 years in good health and CMV-seronegative.

The chain uses TRBV20-1 and TRBJ2-5, with D unclear. V was clipped by 6 bases and J by 5 bases, with 10 bases between them. This CDR3 has 11 residues. The germline V gene encodes CDR1 DFQATT and CDR2 SNEGSKA (reference sequence). DNA of the CDR3: TGCAGTGCCACCCACGGGGAGACCCAGTACTTC. Translated, it gives CSATHGETQYF.

In its sample, this clone was seen once. The V call is TRBV5-5, the J call TRBJ2-7; TRBD1 matches at 9 bases. The CDR3 length is 15 residues. Germline lookup yields CDR1 SGHKS and CDR2 YYEKEE (reference sequence). V trimming: 4 bases; J trimming: 0 bases; junction bases outside the gene matches: 5. CDR3 in DNA: TGTGCCAGCAGCGAGGACAGGGGTAGCTCCTACGAGCAGTACTTC. Translated, it gives CASSEDRGSSYEQYF.

The chain couples TRBV5-5 to TRBJ2-7, with 7 bases that match TRBD1. This CDR3 region has 12 residues. V shed 6 bases and J 7 bases; nucleotides not matched to a gene: 7. Germline assignment: CDR1 SGHKS and CDR2 YYEKEE (reference sequence). Written as DNA, the CDR3 is TGTGCCAGCAACAGACAGGGTTTTGAGCAGTACTTC. It specifies CASNRQGFEQYF.

The DNA for the CDR3 is TGCGCCAGCAGCGAAAACAGGGAGATGAACACTGAAGCTTTCTTT. As protein: CASSENREMNTEAFF. The rearrangement joins TRBV4-1 to TRBJ1-1, with D tentatively TRBD1 (6 bases). CDR1 is MGHRA, CDR2 YSYEKL, per germline. The V gene lost 5 bases and the J gene lost 0 bases, with 13 bases spanning the gap. This CDR3 spans 15 amino acids.

This chain joins TRBV7-9 and TRBJ2-7, with 7 positions matching TRBD2. Looked up from germline, CDR1 is SEHNR and CDR2 is FQNEAQ (reference sequence). V gave up 5 bases and J gave up 5 bases; unmatched junction bases: 15. CDR3 length equals 16 residues. CDR3 amino acids: CASSEWRREIVNEQYF. The CDR3 DNA is TGTGCCAGCAGCGAATGGCGGCGGGAGATAGTGAACGAGCAGTACTTC.

This clone was counted once. The chain employs TRBV10-3 and TRBJ2-7; 11 bases are a match to TRBD2. Germline trimming cut 10 bases from V and 5 bases from J; bases unmatched to any gene: 10. Germline-derived CDR1 and CDR2 are ENHRY and SYGVKD. This CDR3 comprises 14 residues. CDR3 sequence: CATLTSGGADEQYF. CDR3 DNA: TGTGCCACCCTAACTAGCGGGGGAGCCGACGAGCAGTACTTC.

The chain carries TRBV2 and TRBJ2-1; D is perhaps TRBD2 (6 bases). Looked up from germline, CDR1 is SNHLY and CDR2 is FYNNEI. CDR3 length: 15 amino acids. Trimming pared 4 bases from V and 6 bases from J, leaving 16 bases between. CDR3 DNA sequence: TGTGCCAGCAGTGTGGAGGGTGATTCCGTCAATGAGCAGTTCTTC. This encodes CASSVEGDSVNEQFF.

J is TRBJ1-1 and V is TRBV14; the D is unclear. CDR1 and CDR2 from the germline V gene are SGHDN and FVKESK. V was cut by 1 base and J by 1 base, with 4 bases left in between. The CDR3 sequence is 13 residues long. This chain's CDR3 is CASSQGPNTEAFF. The DNA for the CDR3 is TGTGCCAGCAGCCAAGGGCCGAACACTGAAGCTTTCTTT.